The 29 T cell receptor beta chains below come from one sample, sequenced in a study of beta chain features in type 1 diabetes. Expressed TCRB transcripts were sequenced, since all the RNA that had been isolated was reverse transcribed. Produced via immunoSEQ multiplex PCR; TCRdb's table is partial and in-frame only. Among about 410,000 clones listed, approximately 14% were seen once. The sequenced sample was naive CD4+ T cells from blood. The receptor source for this set is a man aged 25-45 years in good health.

The genes are TRBV7-8 and TRBJ1-5; D unresolved. The CDR3 spans 14 residues. V shed 1 base and J shed 5 bases, with 9 bases lying between them. Germline values: CDR1 SGHVS, CDR2 FQNEAQ. CDR3 DNA: TGTGCCAGCAGCTTAGTCGGGCGAGATCAGCCCCAGCATTTT. Residues: CASSLVGRDQPQHF.

This clone was observed a handful of times. This chain links TRBV7-2 with TRBJ2-7; D possibly corresponds to TRBD2 (5 bases). The CDR3 has 15 amino acids. The germline gives CDR1 SGHTA, CDR2 FQGNSA. V was shortened by 0 bases and J by 6 bases, with 15 bases between the two germline ends. The CDR3 DNA follows: TGTGCCAGCAGCTTAGCCGGGGTCCGGACCGGCGAGCAGTACGTC. This gives the protein CASSLAGVRTGEQYV.

The sample holds a few counts of this clone. The genes are TRBV10-3 and TRBJ2-3; D is possibly TRBD2 (6 bases). CDR3 length: 13 residues. The V and J ends lost 7 bases and 4 bases respectively, with 12 bases between them. Germline-derived CDR1 and CDR2 are ENHRY and SYGVKD. CDR3 coding DNA: TGTGCCATCACGTCGGGAGTTTCAGATACGCAGTATTTT. Translating gives CAITSGVSDTQYF.

In DNA, the CDR3 is TGTGCCTGGGCTTTCTCCTTGCCGGGACTAACGAGTGAGCAGTTCTTC. It is translated as CAWAFSLPGLTSEQFF. V gene TRBV30 combines with J gene TRBJ2-1; 7 bases map to TRBD2. Germline lookup yields CDR1 GTSNPN and CDR2 SVGIG (reference sequence). V lost 5 bases to trimming and J lost 9 bases; unmatched junction nucleotides: 19. The CDR3 is 16 residues long.

This clone occurred many times. The V gene is TRBV30, the J gene TRBJ1-2, with TRBD1 matching over 8 bases. The CDR3 runs to 14 residues. Germline CDR1 reads GTSNPN; CDR2 reads SVGIG (reference sequence). The ends lost 0 bases at V and 6 bases at J; junction bases unmatched: 6. This chain's CDR3 is CAWSVRRGPDGYTF. The CDR3 DNA reads TGTGCCTGGAGTGTACGCAGGGGGCCTGATGGCTACACCTTC.

This chain joins TRBV9 and TRBJ2-3; 9 bases match TRBD1. CDR3 length: 16 residues. The germline CDR1 and CDR2 sequences are SGDLS and YYNGEE. The V and J ends lost 0 bases and 2 bases, in that order; junction bases with no gene match: 4. The CDR3 is CASSVVGTGLTDTQYF. DNA for the CDR3: TGTGCCAGCAGCGTAGTAGGGACAGGGCTCACAGATACGCAGTATTTT.

This chain joins TRBV29-1 and TRBJ2-1; 13 bases fit TRBD2. Germline CDR1 reads SQVTM; CDR2 reads ANQGSEA. The length of the CDR3 is 15 residues. Trimming removed 7 bases from V and 2 bases from J; junction bases left unmatched: 5. The CDR3 DNA follows: TGCAGCGGCATACTAGCGGGAGGGCCCTACAATGAGCAGTTCTTC. This gives the protein CSGILAGGPYNEQFF.

V gene TRBV27 combines with J gene TRBJ2-3; D unclear. The V end was cut by 2 bases, the J end by 4 bases, with 10 bases between. CDR1 MNHEY and CDR2 SMNVEV come from the germline V gene (reference sequence). The CDR3 consists of 14 residues. CDR3 in amino acids: CASSLLGRPDTQYF. The CDR3 region has the DNA TGTGCCAGCAGTTTACTGGGTCGTCCAGATACGCAGTATTTT.

Only a few counts were recorded for this clone. This rearrangement joins TRBV10-3 to TRBJ1-5, with 9 bases matching TRBD1. The CDR3 loop spans 16 amino acids. Unmatched junction bases numbered 5, after V lost 0 bases and J lost 5 bases. Germline loops: CDR1 ENHRY, CDR2 SYGVKD. The CDR3 reads CAISESGGQGHQPQHF. The DNA for the CDR3 is TGTGCCATCAGTGAGTCGGGGGGACAGGGCCATCAGCCCCAGCATTTT.

This chain connects TRBV14 to TRBJ1-6; a possible D gene is TRBD1 (5 bases). This CDR3 comprises 15 residues. Germline V gives CDR1 SGHDN, CDR2 FVKESK. V lost 4 bases to trimming and J lost 11 bases, with 18 bases between them. The CDR3 sequence: CASSRAGLLGAPLHF. CDR3 sequence (DNA): TGTGCCAGCAGCCGAGCGGGACTCCTGGGGGCACCCCTCCACTTT.

This clone was detected a few times. J is TRBJ2-7 and V is TRBV7-2; 7 positions agree with TRBD1. The CDR3 extends over 16 amino acids. CDR1 and CDR2 (germline): SGHTA, FQGNSA. The ends lost 5 bases at V and 4 bases at J; junction bases unmatched: 14. CDR3 in DNA: TGTGCCAGCAGCCTAAAACCGGGACAGAGCATATACGAGCAGTACTTC. Its protein is CASSLKPGQSIYEQYF.

This clone turned up a few times. The rearrangement links TRBV7-2 to TRBJ2-5, with a possible D match to TRBD2 (5 bases). Germline values: CDR1 SGHTA, CDR2 FQGNSA. Trimming removed 0 bases from V and 2 bases from J, with 10 bases in between. The CDR3 contains 15 residues. CDR3 protein: CASSLARGGQETQYF. The CDR3 region has the DNA TGTGCCAGCAGCTTAGCCCGTGGAGGACAAGAGACCCAGTACTTC. The full variable domain, rest sourced from reference TRBV7-2 and TRBJ2-5, is GAGVSQSPSNKVTEKGKDVELRCDPISGHTALYWYRQSLGQGLEFLIYFQGNSAPDKSGLPSDRFSAERTGGSVSTLTIQRTQQEDSAVYLCASSLARGGQETQYFGPGTRLLVL.

The CDR3 coding sequence is TGCGCCAGCAGCTTGATGGGGCGGGATGAGCAGTTCTTC. It yields the protein CASSLMGRDEQFF. The chain has TRBV5-1 and TRBJ2-1; D assignment may be TRBD1 or TRBD2 (5 bases each). Trimming pared 1 base from V and 8 bases from J, leaving 10 bases between. Germline V CDR1 and CDR2: SGHRS, YFSETQ. This CDR3 has 13 amino acids. The variable domain in full, with the rest retrieved from reference TRBV5-1 and TRBJ2-1, is KAGVTQTPRYLIKTRGQQVTLSCSPISGHRSVSWYQQTPGQGLQFLFEYFSETQRNKGNFPGRFSGRQFSNSRSEMNVSTLELGDSALYLCASSLMGRDEQFFGPGTRLTVL.

This chain links TRBV30 with TRBJ2-1; the D call may be TRBD1 or TRBD2 (5 bases each). CDR3 length equals 13 residues. V lost 8 bases and J lost 2, with 13 bases in between. Germline values: CDR1 GTSNPN, CDR2 SVGIG (reference sequence). The CDR3 region is CAGLGATYNEQFF. CDR3 nucleotides: TGTGCCGGCCTCGGGGCGACCTACAATGAGCAGTTCTTC.

The CDR3 nucleotides are TGTGCCAGCAGTGTAAGCAATGAGCAGTTCTTC. Translating it yields CASSVSNEQFF. V gene TRBV6-1 combines with J gene TRBJ2-1; D is undetermined. The CDR3 has 11 amino acids. With 4 bases removed from V and 6 bases from J, the gap between germline ends came to 4 bases. In germline, CDR1 is MNHNS, CDR2 SASEGT.

V is TRBV29-1 and J is TRBJ1-1; no clear D gene. Germline V CDR1 and CDR2: SQVTM, ANQGSEA. The V end was cut by 7 bases, the J end by 6 bases, with 9 bases between. This CDR3 region has 10 residues. The DNA for the CDR3 is TGCAGCGGCGGGAGTCCTGAAGCTTTCTTT. This encodes CSGGSPEAFF.

This clone was detected only a few times. The V and J genes are TRBV14 and TRBJ2-3; weak D call: TRBD2 (6 bases). Germline V gene lookup returns CDR1 SGHDN and CDR2 FVKESK. Trimming removed 4 bases from V and 1 base from J, with 15 bases in between. This CDR3 contains 16 residues. CDR3 nucleotides: TGTGCCAGCAGCCGGGGTGGAGGGTTTGGCACAGATACGCAGTATTTT. Translating it yields CASSRGGGFGTDTQYF.

In this sample, this clone turned up a few times. J is TRBJ2-7 and V is TRBV10-3, with TRBD2 matching over 13 bases. Germline-derived CDR1 and CDR2 are ENHRY and SYGVKD. Germline trimming cut 6 bases from V and 2 bases from J; bases unmatched to any gene: 1. The CDR3 contains 14 residues. The CDR3: CAIRGTSGAYEQYV. In DNA form, the CDR3 reads TGTGCCATCAGAGGGACTAGCGGGGCCTACGAGCAGTACGTC.

The CDR3 here is CASSPVVPTEAFF. The CDR3 DNA is TGTGCCAGCAGCCCCGTAGTCCCCACTGAAGCTTTCTTT. The chain has TRBV28 and TRBJ1-1; the D is unclear. With 6 bases removed from V and 4 bases from J, the gap between germline ends came to 12 bases. In germline, CDR1 is MDHEN, CDR2 SYDVKM. The CDR3 is 13 amino acids.

This clone was observed a few times. Compared with germline, one end of the junction differs, possibly owing to a read error. This chain connects TRBV7-3 to TRBJ2-1; D is unresolved. The CDR3 is made up of 12 amino acids. Germline V lookup: CDR1 SGHTA, CDR2 FQGTGA. CDR3 amino acids: CASSASSNEQFF. The CDR3 region has the DNA TGTGCCAGCAGCGCGTCCTCCAATGAGCAGTTCTTC.

Comment on this clone: The sample has other DNA sequences that encode this CDR3 too. V is TRBV7-2 and J is TRBJ2-1, with D perhaps matching TRBD2 (5 bases). V was shortened by 8 bases and J by 0 bases, with 11 bases between the two germline ends. The V gene's germline CDR1 is SGHTA and CDR2 FQGNSA. There are 14 residues in the CDR3. In DNA, the CDR3 is TGTGCCAGCTCAGGAGGTTCCTCCTACAATGAGCAGTTCTTC. Protein product: CASSGGSSYNEQFF.

The sample holds a few counts of this clone. The J gene is TRBJ1-2, the V gene TRBV9; 8 positions agree with TRBD1. Germline-derived CDR1 and CDR2 are SGDLS and YYNGEE. The CDR3 runs 14 residues. With 4 bases clipped from V and 4 bases from J, the junction kept 6 bases outside the gene matches. The CDR3 loop reads CASSTGGRSYGYTF. The DNA of the CDR3 is TGTGCCAGCAGCACAGGGGGAAGGAGCTATGGCTACACCTTC.

V gene TRBV25-1 combines with J gene TRBJ1-4; tentatively, D is TRBD1 (5 bases). Trimming stripped 7 bases from V and 1 base from J, with 10 bases between. The germline V gene has CDR1 MGHDK and CDR2 SYGVNS. The CDR3 totals 14 residues. The CDR3 nucleotides are TGTGCCAGCACTTTCGGGGGAACTAATGAAAAACTGTTTTTT. It specifies CASTFGGTNEKLFF.

This chain uses TRBV7-9 with TRBJ2-5, with 14 bases matching TRBD2. This CDR3 contains 16 residues. After removal of 5 bases from V and 2 bases from J, the junction contained 4 bases not matched to a gene. Germline-derived CDR1 and CDR2 are SEHNR and FQNEAQ (reference sequence). CDR3 amino acids: CASSRGLAGAQETQYF. DNA for the CDR3: TGTGCCAGCAGCCGGGGACTAGCGGGGGCGCAAGAGACCCAGTACTTC. The full variable domain, its missing parts supplied by reference TRBV7-9 and TRBJ2-5, is DTGVSQNPRHKITKRGQNVTFRCDPISEHNRLYWYRQTLGQGPEFLTYFQNEAQLEKSRLLSDRFSAERPKGSFSTLEIQRTEQGDSAMYLCASSRGLAGAQETQYFGPGTRLLVL.

This clone was detected a few times. This sequence joins TRBV7-2 and TRBJ1-2, with unresolved D. CDR3 length: 16 amino acids. Per germline, CDR1 SGHTA and CDR2 FQGNSA. V was pared by 0 bases and J by 1 base, with 12 bases between. Here the CDR3 DNA reads TGTGCCAGCAGCTTAGCGGGAAGGGTCCTTAACTATGGCTACACCTTC. Residues: CASSLAGRVLNYGYTF.

This sequence joins TRBV29-1 and TRBJ1-2; D unclear. CDR3 length equals 13 residues. Deletions cut 3 bases from V and 6 bases from J, with 14 bases between. Germline CDR1 and CDR2: SQVTM and ANQGSEA. The CDR3 here is CSVDEIWSHGYTF. DNA of the CDR3: TGCAGCGTTGACGAAATCTGGAGCCATGGCTACACCTTC.

V gene TRBV7-2 combines with J gene TRBJ2-1, with 10 nucleotides matching TRBD2. This CDR3 has 13 residues. The V gene's germline CDR1 is SGHTA and CDR2 FQGNSA. Unmatched junction bases numbered 1, after V lost 2 bases and J lost 9 bases. The CDR3 DNA reads as TGTGCCAGCAGCTTACTAGCGGGAGTTGAGCAGTTCTTC. Protein sequence: CASSLLAGVEQFF.

The chain has TRBV7-2 and TRBJ1-2; D ambiguous. Trimming cost V 1 base and J 6 bases, with 9 bases left between them. Germline CDR1 and CDR2: SGHTA and FQGNSA. The CDR3 is 13 residues long. CDR3 bases: TGTGCCAGCAGCTTAGGGACGCTGGATGGCTACACCTTC. Its protein product is CASSLGTLDGYTF. Based on the CDR3 plus reference TRBV7-2 and TRBJ1-2, the full variable domain is GAGVSQSPSNKVTEKGKDVELRCDPISGHTALYWYRQSLGQGLEFLIYFQGNSAPDKSGLPSDRFSAERTGGSVSTLTIQRTQQEDSAVYLCASSLGTLDGYTFGSGTRLTVV.

The table lists this clone with a few counts. V is TRBV28 and J is TRBJ2-4; no clear D. V was trimmed by 6 bases and J by 1 base, leaving 10 bases between them. This CDR3 is 14 amino acids long. Germline V gene sequence: CDR1 MDHEN, CDR2 SYDVKM. In DNA, the CDR3 is TGTGCCAGCAGGCGCAGTCCGGCCAAAAACATTCAGTACTTC. Translation gives CASRRSPAKNIQYF.